Listed below are T cell receptor beta chains from one sample, sequenced in a study of graft-versus-host responses after intestinal transplantation. Repertoires were generated with immunoSEQ multiplex PCR, while TCRdb's copy carries only in-frame clones and drops some. The sample lists 13,000 to 15,000 clones, almost 30% seen once, with 3.9% in the top ten. The material was alloreactive CD4+ T cells from a mixed lymphocyte reaction culture, obtained before intestinal transplant. These receptors were obtained from a human patient who received an intestinal transplant. Both conserved end residues are part of each CDR3. The D gene is left open where the match is weak. A row's size may be missing; if present it is once, few, many or a size class.

j_gene: TRBJ2-7; d_gene: .; v_gene: TRBV23-1; abundance: few; CDR3aa: CASSQCARTYEQYF; CDR3nt: TGCGCCAGCAGTCAGTGTGCTAGGACCTACGAGCAGTACTTC
j_gene: TRBJ2-7; d_gene: TRBD1; v_gene: TRBV28; abundance: few; CDR3aa: CASRRQGAKYEQYF; CDR3nt: TGTGCCAGCAGAAGACAGGGGGCGAAGTACGAGCAGTACTTC
j_gene: TRBJ2-4; d_gene: .; v_gene: TRBV5-6; abundance: few; CDR3aa: CASSLVGGKSKNIQYF; CDR3nt: TGTGCCAGCAGCTTAGTCGGGGGCAAATCCAAAAACATTCAGTACTTC
j_gene: TRBJ2-7; d_gene: TRBD2; v_gene: TRBV6-5; abundance: few; CDR3aa: CASSPSGRAREQYF; CDR3nt: TGTGCCAGCAGTCCTAGCGGGAGGGCCCGGGAGCAGTACTTC
j_gene: TRBJ2-7; d_gene: TRBD1; v_gene: TRBV6-5; abundance: medium-sized; CDR3aa: CASSYSGTGEYEQYF; CDR3nt: TGTGCCAGCAGTTACTCCGGGACAGGGGAATACGAGCAGTACTTC
j_gene: TRBJ2-1; d_gene: TRBD2; v_gene: TRBV5-6; abundance: .; CDR3aa: CASRGGLGRYNEQFF; CDR3nt: TGTGCCAGCAGGGGGGGACTAGGGAGATACAATGAGCAGTTCTTC
j_gene: TRBJ1-4; d_gene: .; v_gene: TRBV4-1; abundance: few; CDR3aa: CASSQDGPGPVLFF; CDR3nt: TGCGCCAGCAGCCAAGACGGGCCAGGGCCAGTACTGTTTTTT
j_gene: TRBJ1-3; d_gene: TRBD1; v_gene: TRBV4-2; abundance: .; CDR3aa: CASSQGAGQPGNTIYF; CDR3nt: TGTGCCAGCAGCCAAGGGGCGGGACAGCCTGGAAACACCATATATTTT
j_gene: TRBJ2-7; d_gene: TRBD1; v_gene: TRBV28; abundance: .; CDR3aa: CASSSPGTGAYEQYF; CDR3nt: TGTGCCAGCAGTTCCCCCGGGACAGGGGCCTACGAGCAGTACTTC
j_gene: TRBJ1-2; d_gene: .; v_gene: TRBV21-1; abundance: few; CDR3aa: CASRRADIYGYTF; CDR3nt: TGTGCCAGCAGAAGAGCGGATATCTATGGCTACACCTTC
j_gene: TRBJ2-7; d_gene: .; v_gene: TRBV28; abundance: medium-sized; CDR3aa: CASSRASYEQYF; CDR3nt: TGTGCCAGCAGTCGGGCCTCCTACGAGCAGTACTTC
j_gene: TRBJ2-7; d_gene: .; v_gene: TRBV25-1; abundance: .; CDR3aa: CASSDQGSREQYF; CDR3nt: TGTGCCAGTTCGGACCAGGGGAGTCGGGAGCAGTACTTC
j_gene: TRBJ2-7; d_gene: .; v_gene: TRBV28; abundance: .; CDR3aa: CASSLGGLRGYEQYF; CDR3nt: TGTGCCAGCAGTCTGGGGGGACTCAGGGGTTACGAGCAGTACTTC
j_gene: TRBJ2-6; d_gene: TRBD2; v_gene: TRBV4-2; abundance: .; CDR3aa: CASSQEGPAGDAGANVLTF; CDR3nt: TGTGCCAGCAGCCAAGAAGGCCCAGCGGGAGATGCTGGGGCCAACGTCCTGACTTTC
j_gene: TRBJ2-7; d_gene: TRBD2; v_gene: TRBV5-1; abundance: .; CDR3aa: CASSLASGRYEQYF; CDR3nt: TGCGCCAGCAGCTTGGCTAGCGGGAGATACGAGCAGTACTTC
j_gene: TRBJ2-7; d_gene: .; v_gene: TRBV6-1; abundance: few; CDR3aa: CASSRQGSLYEQYF; CDR3nt: TGTGCCAGCAGTCGGCAGGGTTCCCTATACGAGCAGTACTTC
j_gene: TRBJ1-5; d_gene: TRBD1; v_gene: TRBV28; abundance: few; CDR3aa: CASSNHRDRVQPQHF; CDR3nt: TGTGCCAGCAGTAATCACCGGGACAGGGTTCAGCCCCAGCATTTT
j_gene: TRBJ1-5; d_gene: .; v_gene: TRBV4-3; abundance: few; CDR3aa: CASSQDTGVPQHF; CDR3nt: TGCGCCAGCAGCCAAGATACCGGGGTGCCCCAGCATTTT
j_gene: TRBJ1-4; d_gene: .; v_gene: TRBV5-4; abundance: .; CDR3aa: CASSLGYVINEKLFF; CDR3nt: TGTGCCAGCAGCTTGGGATACGTGATCAATGAAAAACTGTTTTTT
j_gene: TRBJ2-7; d_gene: TRBD2; v_gene: TRBV7-9; abundance: .; CDR3aa: CASSVTSGATYEQYF; CDR3nt: TGTGCCAGCAGCGTAACTAGCGGGGCTACGTACGAGCAGTACTTC
j_gene: TRBJ1-2; d_gene: .; v_gene: TRBV6-1; abundance: .; CDR3aa: CASSEGNYGYTF; CDR3nt: TGTGCCAGCAGTGAAGGAAACTATGGCTACACCTTC
j_gene: TRBJ2-7; d_gene: TRBD2; v_gene: TRBV20-1; abundance: .; CDR3aa: CSGGGAYEQYF; CDR3nt: TGCAGTGGGGGAGGGGCCTACGAGCAGTACTTC
j_gene: TRBJ1-5; d_gene: .; v_gene: TRBV7-8; abundance: few; CDR3aa: CASSRLRVVSNQPQHF; CDR3nt: TGTGCCAGCAGCCGACTCAGGGTCGTGAGCAATCAGCCCCAGCATTTT
j_gene: TRBJ2-7; d_gene: TRBD1; v_gene: TRBV6-8; abundance: .; CDR3aa: CASRDRVDEQYF; CDR3nt: TGTGCCAGCAGGGACAGGGTCGACGAGCAGTACTTC
j_gene: TRBJ2-2; d_gene: .; v_gene: TRBV5-8; abundance: few; CDR3aa: CASSLYSWGRTGELFF; CDR3nt: TGTGCCAGCAGCTTATATTCTTGGGGGCGGACCGGGGAGCTGTTTTTT
j_gene: TRBJ1-2; d_gene: .; v_gene: TRBV30; abundance: few; CDR3aa: CAWSARVNYGYTF; CDR3nt: TGTGCCTGGAGCGCCAGGGTAAACTATGGCTACACCTTC
j_gene: TRBJ1-1; d_gene: TRBD1; v_gene: TRBV6-5; abundance: few; CDR3aa: CASRSRGRRTEAFF; CDR3nt: TGTGCCAGCAGGAGCAGGGGGCGCCGAACTGAAGCTTTCTTT
j_gene: TRBJ2-7; d_gene: .; v_gene: TRBV11-2; abundance: few; CDR3aa: CASSFQGPYEQYF; CDR3nt: TGTGCCAGCAGCTTCCAGGGGCCCTACGAGCAGTACTTC
j_gene: TRBJ2-7; d_gene: .; v_gene: TRBV4-1; abundance: .; CDR3aa: CASSQEGYEQYF; CDR3nt: TGCGCCAGCAGCCAAGAAGGGTACGAGCAGTACTTC
j_gene: TRBJ2-7; d_gene: .; v_gene: TRBV7-3; abundance: medium-sized; CDR3aa: CASSPSGSYEQYF; CDR3nt: TGTGCCAGCAGCCCCTCTGGCTCCTACGAGCAGTACTTC
j_gene: TRBJ2-3; d_gene: TRBD2; v_gene: TRBV5-1; abundance: few; CDR3aa: CATSLEGSGRAGTDTQYF; CDR3nt: TGCGCCACCAGCTTGGAAGGGAGCGGGAGGGCGGGCACAGATACGCAGTATTTT
j_gene: TRBJ2-3; d_gene: TRBD2; v_gene: TRBV5-4; abundance: .; CDR3aa: CASSQVLSSGRADTQYF; CDR3nt: TGTGCCAGCAGCCAAGTTTTGTCTAGCGGGAGGGCAGATACGCAGTATTTT
j_gene: TRBJ2-1; d_gene: TRBD2; v_gene: TRBV6-5; abundance: few; CDR3aa: CASSYPSGRADEQFF; CDR3nt: TGTGCCAGCAGTTACCCTAGCGGGAGGGCCGATGAGCAGTTCTTC
j_gene: TRBJ2-7; d_gene: .; v_gene: TRBV11-2; abundance: few; CDR3aa: CASSFGLAYEQYF; CDR3nt: TGTGCCAGCAGCTTCGGGCTAGCCTACGAGCAGTACTTC
j_gene: TRBJ1-5; d_gene: TRBD1; v_gene: TRBV6-8; abundance: few; CDR3aa: CASSRGREQPQHF; CDR3nt: TGTGCCAGCAGCAGGGGGCGCGAGCAGCCCCAGCATTTT
j_gene: TRBJ2-1; d_gene: .; v_gene: TRBV6-6; abundance: .; CDR3aa: CASSYFGRAYNEQFF; CDR3nt: TGTGCCAGCAGTTACTTTGGGAGAGCCTACAATGAGCAGTTCTTC
j_gene: TRBJ1-5; d_gene: TRBD1; v_gene: TRBV28; abundance: few; CDR3aa: CASSFPTGDGLSNQPQHF; CDR3nt: TGTGCCAGCAGTTTCCCGACAGGGGATGGGTTAAGCAATCAGCCCCAGCATTTT
j_gene: TRBJ2-2; d_gene: .; v_gene: TRBV28; abundance: .; CDR3aa: CASSLNTGELFF; CDR3nt: TGTGCCAGCAGTCTGAACACCGGGGAGCTGTTTTTT
j_gene: TRBJ2-7; d_gene: .; v_gene: TRBV19; abundance: .; CDR3aa: CASSIMGGTVSYEQYF; CDR3nt: TGTGCCAGTAGTATAATGGGCGGGACAGTATCCTACGAGCAGTACTTC
j_gene: TRBJ1-2; d_gene: .; v_gene: TRBV15; abundance: few; CDR3aa: CATSRDGGIEGIYGYTF; CDR3nt: TGTGCCACCAGCAGAGATGGAGGGATAGAAGGAATCTATGGCTACACCTTC
j_gene: TRBJ2-7; d_gene: TRBD2; v_gene: TRBV7-9; abundance: medium-sized; CDR3aa: CASSSSGSSYEQYF; CDR3nt: TGTGCCAGCAGTTCTAGCGGGAGCTCCTACGAGCAGTACTTC
j_gene: TRBJ2-5; d_gene: .; v_gene: TRBV18; abundance: medium-sized; CDR3aa: CASSPPKGSGRYQETQYF; CDR3nt: TGTGCCAGCTCACCACCAAAGGGGTCGGGACGGTATCAAGAGACCCAGTACTTC
j_gene: TRBJ1-3; d_gene: TRBD1; v_gene: TRBV5-4; abundance: .; CDR3aa: CASREDRGGNTIYF; CDR3nt: TGTGCCAGCAGGGAGGACAGGGGAGGAAACACCATATATTTT
j_gene: TRBJ2-3; d_gene: .; v_gene: TRBV6-5; abundance: .; CDR3aa: CASSYAYADTQYF; CDR3nt: TGTGCCAGCAGTTACGCCTACGCAGATACGCAGTATTTT
j_gene: TRBJ2-3; d_gene: .; v_gene: TRBV7-9; abundance: .; CDR3aa: CASSLRDTQYF; CDR3nt: TGTGCCAGCAGCTTACGGGATACGCAGTATTTT
j_gene: TRBJ2-7; d_gene: .; v_gene: TRBV7-2; abundance: .; CDR3aa: CASSLERAPGPGGSEQYF; CDR3nt: TGTGCCAGCAGCTTAGAGCGGGCCCCGGGACCAGGTGGTTCTGAGCAGTACTTC
j_gene: TRBJ2-7; d_gene: .; v_gene: TRBV7-3; abundance: .; CDR3aa: CASSLEVGTRGEQYF; CDR3nt: TGTGCCAGCAGCTTAGAGGTAGGCACCCGTGGGGAGCAGTACTTC
j_gene: TRBJ1-4; d_gene: .; v_gene: TRBV28; abundance: .; CDR3aa: CASRTSGGNEKLFF; CDR3nt: TGTGCCAGTCGTACCTCGGGCGGAAATGAAAAACTGTTTTTT
j_gene: TRBJ1-1; d_gene: .; v_gene: TRBV18; abundance: .; CDR3aa: CASSPMGRYTEAFF; CDR3nt: TGTGCCAGCTCACCCATGGGGAGGTACACTGAAGCTTTCTTT
j_gene: TRBJ2-7; d_gene: .; v_gene: TRBV21-1; abundance: medium-sized; CDR3aa: CASSKPSPSGNYEQYF; CDR3nt: TGTGCCAGCAGCAAACCTTCGCCTAGCGGGAATTACGAGCAGTACTTC
j_gene: TRBJ1-6; d_gene: TRBD1; v_gene: TRBV6-5; abundance: .; CDR3aa: CASSYSDRNNSPLHF; CDR3nt: TGTGCCAGCAGTTACTCGGACAGGAATAATTCACCCCTCCACTTT
j_gene: TRBJ1-1; d_gene: .; v_gene: TRBV9; abundance: medium-sized; CDR3aa: CASSVTGVNTEAFF; CDR3nt: TGTGCCAGCAGCGTCACTGGGGTGAACACTGAAGCTTTCTTT
j_gene: TRBJ2-7; d_gene: TRBD2; v_gene: TRBV11-3; abundance: .; CDR3aa: CASSPRTSGSTEQYF; CDR3nt: TGTGCCAGCAGCCCGCGGACTAGCGGGAGTACCGAGCAGTACTTC
j_gene: TRBJ2-3; d_gene: TRBD2; v_gene: TRBV5-1; abundance: few; CDR3aa: CASSLEARERYTQYF; CDR3nt: TGCGCCAGCAGCTTGGAAGCGCGGGAGCGGTATACGCAGTATTTT